This T cell receptor (beta chain) was captured in a study of T cells expressing NK-cell markers. Study-wide background: The authors sequenced eight donors, of whom seven were HCMV-seropositive and one was seronegative.

Each CDR3 protein gets one entry in TCRdb, which reprocessed the 5' RACE reads and gives no DNA. This table lists a few hundred thousand distinct CDR3 sequences. The CDR3 has 15 residues. Germline CDR1 is ENHRY and CDR2 is SYGVKD. Points on this clonotype: What it recognizes is unknown.

Study-wide findings and caveats: Unclear, still, was the HCMV specificity of the expanded NKG2C+ T cell clones. CD8+ T cells in roughly six donors included dominant NKG2C+ clonotypes at roughly 1.0-7.5%. In several donors, dominant clonotypes made up about 28.3-60.1% of CD3+CD56-NKG2C+ cells.

J is TRBJ1-5 and V is TRBV10-3; TCRdb names TRBD1, which stays unverified in the absence of DNA. Input material: blood T cells: a sorted CD56 or NKG2C T cell subset, CD4+ or CD8+ T cells, or bulk PBMC T cells (not recorded which). The source is a woman in her 50s in good health. This chain's CDR3 is CAISDGTGGGQPQHF.